This T cell receptor beta chain emerged from a study of T cell responses to AZD1222 COVID-19 vaccine. Across the study: Both about-4-week and about-12-week second-dose recipients were combined.

Profiling relied on immunoSEQ multiplex PCR, and the TCRdb table lists in-frame clones only, not all of them. The sample consists of more than 95,000 clones, more than 75% of them appearing once. Study outcomes and limitations: Nearly half of the spike-specific TCRs reportedly recognize variant regions that carry no mutations. Sampled repertoires all dated from after the peak T cell response.

As regards this clone: Its specificity is unknown.

The CDR3 contains 15 residues. Looked up from germline, CDR1 is LNHDA and CDR2 is SQIVND (reference sequence). The J segment lost 6 bases and the V segment lost 8 bases, leaving 13 bases of the junction unmatched. The chain couples TRBV19 to TRBJ1-5; 7 nucleotides agree with TRBD1. The sequence was collected from an adult in good health. Material: peripheral blood, obtained on day 0 of AZD1222 vaccination. This chain's CDR3 is CASRSRGYDGQPQHF. The CDR3 DNA follows: TGTGCCAGTCGGAGCAGGGGGTATGACGGTCAGCCCCAGCATTTT.